The T cell receptor (beta chain) described here comes from a study of early T cells in non-severe SARS-CoV-2 infection. About the research overall: Chains were not paired, and sequencing was done on bulk RNA from unsorted whole blood. Study-wide findings and caveats: Anti-spike CD8 responses were favored by VDJdb matching, which missed private and CD4 specificities.

As concerns this clonotype: Its antigen remains unidentified.

The CDR3 is made up of 15 amino acids. Germline V gene data show CDR1 as SGHTA and CDR2 as FQGNSA. V lost 6 bases and J lost 2; bases outside the gene matches: 9. Unique molecular identifiers were attached to individual cDNA molecules. TCRdb re-derived calls from the 5' RACE reads in MiXCR, one entry per CDR3 protein. The profile shows around 92,000 distinct CDR3 sequences, more than 9.5% of them singletons. The rearrangement joins TRBV7-2 to TRBJ2-7; the match to TRBD1 covers 8 bases. What was sequenced was whole blood. The TCR comes from an adult who was a healthcare worker with PCR-confirmed SARS-CoV-2 infection or an uninfected control (not recorded which). The CDR3 nucleotides read TGTGCCAGCAGTCGCCAGGGGGCACTGCCCTACGAGCAGTACTTC. Protein: CASSRQGALPYEQYF.